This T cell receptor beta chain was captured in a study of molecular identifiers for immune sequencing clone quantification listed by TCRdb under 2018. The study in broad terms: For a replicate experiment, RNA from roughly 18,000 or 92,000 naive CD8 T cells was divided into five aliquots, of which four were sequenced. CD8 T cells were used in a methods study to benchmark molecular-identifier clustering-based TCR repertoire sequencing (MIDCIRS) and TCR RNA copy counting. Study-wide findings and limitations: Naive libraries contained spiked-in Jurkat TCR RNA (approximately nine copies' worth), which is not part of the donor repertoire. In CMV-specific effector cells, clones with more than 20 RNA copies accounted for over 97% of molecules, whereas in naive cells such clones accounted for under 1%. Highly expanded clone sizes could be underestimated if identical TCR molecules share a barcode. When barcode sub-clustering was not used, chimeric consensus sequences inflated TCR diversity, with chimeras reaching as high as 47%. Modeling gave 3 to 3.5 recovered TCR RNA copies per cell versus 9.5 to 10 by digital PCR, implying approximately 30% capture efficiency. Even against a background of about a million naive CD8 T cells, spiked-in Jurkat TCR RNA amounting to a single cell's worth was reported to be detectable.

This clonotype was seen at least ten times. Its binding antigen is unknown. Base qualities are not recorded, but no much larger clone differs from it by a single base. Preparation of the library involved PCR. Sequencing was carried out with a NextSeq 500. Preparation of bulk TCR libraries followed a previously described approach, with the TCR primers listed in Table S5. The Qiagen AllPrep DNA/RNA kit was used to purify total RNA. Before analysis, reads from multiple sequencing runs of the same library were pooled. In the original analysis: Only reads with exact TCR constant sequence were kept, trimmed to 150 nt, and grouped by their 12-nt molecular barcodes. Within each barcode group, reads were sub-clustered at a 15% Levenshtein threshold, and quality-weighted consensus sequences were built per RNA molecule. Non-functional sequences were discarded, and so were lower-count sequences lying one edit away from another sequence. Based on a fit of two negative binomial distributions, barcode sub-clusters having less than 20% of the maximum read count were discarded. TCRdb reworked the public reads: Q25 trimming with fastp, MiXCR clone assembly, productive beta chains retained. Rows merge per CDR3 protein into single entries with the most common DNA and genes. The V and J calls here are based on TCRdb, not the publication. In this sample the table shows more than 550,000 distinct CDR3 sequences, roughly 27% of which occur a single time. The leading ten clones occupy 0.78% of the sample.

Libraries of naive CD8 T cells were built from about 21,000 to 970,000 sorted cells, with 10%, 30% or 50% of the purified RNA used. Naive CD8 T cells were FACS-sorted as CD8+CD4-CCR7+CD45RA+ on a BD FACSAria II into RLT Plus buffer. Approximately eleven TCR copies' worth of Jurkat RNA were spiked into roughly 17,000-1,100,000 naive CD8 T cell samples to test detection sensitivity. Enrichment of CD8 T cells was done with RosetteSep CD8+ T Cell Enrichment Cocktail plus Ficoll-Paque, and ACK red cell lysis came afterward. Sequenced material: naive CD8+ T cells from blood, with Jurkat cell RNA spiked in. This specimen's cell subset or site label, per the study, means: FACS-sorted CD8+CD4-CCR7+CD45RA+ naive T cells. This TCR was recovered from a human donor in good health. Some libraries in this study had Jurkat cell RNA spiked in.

The CDR3 here reads CASSSGRDSGANVLTF. The DNA reads as follows: TGCGCCAGCAGCTCGGGACGGGACTCTGGGGCCAACGTCCTGACTTTC. Recombination joined TRBV5-1 with TRBJ2-6; the D region may be TRBD1 or TRBD2, each matching 5 bases equally. The CDR3 sequence holds 16 residues, the cysteine and phenylalanine included. The only DNA kept is the CDR3, 48 bases in frame from the first base. In the germline V gene, CDR1 corresponds to SGHRS and CDR2 to YFSETQ. V and J are truncated by 3 bases and 0 bases respectively, leaving an intervening sequence of 10 bases.